The next 19 T cell receptor beta chains were all read from a single sample in a study of T cells in Graves' hyperthyroidism and ophthalmopathy. RNA transcripts were the template for amplifying TCR beta CDR3 regions. In the first-round RT-PCR of the TCR CDR3, the HTBI primer set was used. Using its own MiXCR run on the multiplex PCR reads, TCRdb lists one record per CDR3 protein. The data show roughly 520,000 distinct CDR3 sequences, roughly a quarter seen once. The material sequenced was blood. The receptors originated from a woman aged 25 to 39 with Graves' ophthalmopathy.

CDR3 sequence (DNA): TGTGCCAGTAGTAATGACAGGATCGGGGAGCTGTTTTTT. Its translation is CASSNDRIGELFF. V gene TRBV19 combines with J gene TRBJ2-2; D is possibly TRBD1 (6 bases). Germline CDR1 LNHDA, CDR2 SQIVND (reference sequence). This CDR3 is 13 amino acids long. V gave up 4 bases and J gave up 7 bases, with 10 bases separating them.

The table lists this clonotype with a few counts. The chain recombines TRBV5-1 with TRBJ2-7; 8 nucleotides align to TRBD1. With V trimmed by 0 bases and J by 3 bases, 14 bases remained unmatched. This CDR3 spans 18 amino acids. The V gene's germline CDR1 is SGHRS and CDR2 YFSETQ. CDR3 bases: TGCGCCAGCAGCTTGGACGAAACCGGGACAGGTTTTCGCTACGAGCAGTACTTC. Residues: CASSLDETGTGFRYEQYF.

This clonotype was seen repeatedly, ten times or more. This chain uses TRBV6-1 with TRBJ2-2; D ambiguous. V was cut by 6 bases and J by 5 bases, with 13 bases left in between. CDR1 MNHNS and CDR2 SASEGT come from the germline V gene. This CDR3 is 14 amino acids long. CDR3 sequence (DNA): TGTGCCAGCAGCGAAACCCGGCTGACCGGGGAGCTGTTTTTT. Encoded protein: CASSETRLTGELFF.

This clonotype came up many times. The chain joins TRBV12-3 or TRBV12-4 to TRBJ2-7; no clear D. Trimming shortened V by 4 bases and J by 7 bases, and 26 bases separated the two germline ends. CDR3 length equals 17 residues. CDR3 protein: CASSSVTVGSWVWEQYF. The CDR3 region has the DNA TGTGCCAGCAGTTCGGTAACAGTAGGATCGTGGGTATGGGAGCAGTACTTC.

There are a few counts of this clonotype. The V gene is TRBV15, the J gene TRBJ2-2; a possible D gene is TRBD2 (6 bases). Germline values: CDR1 LNHNV, CDR2 YYDKDF (reference sequence). The CDR3 runs 16 residues. V lost 5 bases and J 2 bases, leaving 15 bases between the germline ends. CDR3 region: CATSVPWGLNTGELFF. CDR3 bases: TGTGCCACCAGCGTACCCTGGGGACTCAACACCGGGGAGCTGTTTTTT.

This clonotype was recorded many times. The gene calls are TRBV7-9 and TRBJ1-1; D unresolved. The CDR3 contains 15 residues. In germline, CDR1 is SEHNR, CDR2 FQNEAQ (reference sequence). V lost 2 bases and J lost 6, with 16 bases in between. CDR3 nucleotides: TGTGCCAGCAGCTTATCATCAGTACTGTCGGCTGAAGCTTTCTTT. This encodes CASSLSSVLSAEAFF. Drawing the rest from reference TRBV7-9 and TRBJ1-1, the complete variable domain is DTGVSQNPRHKITKRGQNVTFRCDPISEHNRLYWYRQTLGQGPEFLTYFQNEAQLEKSRLLSDRFSAERPKGSFSTLEIQRTEQGDSAMYLCASSLSSVLSAEAFFGQGTRLTVV.

This chain connects TRBV12-3 or TRBV12-4 to TRBJ1-5, with TRBD1 matching 7 bases. J gave up 4 bases and V 5 bases, and 8 bases lay outside the gene matches. The CDR3 contains 15 residues. The CDR3 spells CASSPTGEPNQPQHF. Written as DNA, the CDR3 is TGTGCCAGCAGTCCTACAGGGGAGCCAAATCAGCCCCAGCATTTT.

The chain uses TRBV19 and TRBJ1-1, with D possibly being TRBD1 (5 bases). From germline, CDR1 is LNHDA and CDR2 SQIVND (reference sequence). The CDR3 extends over 13 amino acids. The V end was cut by 4 bases, the J end by 4 bases, with 10 bases between. CDR3 nucleotide sequence: TGTGCCAGTAGTACAAACGGGGGCACTGAAGCTTTCTTT. It is translated as CASSTNGGTEAFF.

In this sample, this clonotype turned up many times. The chain couples TRBV13 to TRBJ1-1, with D tentatively TRBD1 (5 bases). V lost 5 bases and J lost 3, with 16 bases in between. This CDR3 is built from 15 residues. The germline gives CDR1 PRHDT, CDR2 FYEKMQ (reference sequence). The CDR3 DNA follows: TGTGCCAGCAGCAGCCTGACAGTCTCGTACACTGAAGCTTTCTTT. It specifies CASSSLTVSYTEAFF.

This clonotype showed up many times. V usage is TRBV6-1 and J usage is TRBJ2-7, with D uncertain. Germline V gives CDR1 MNHNS, CDR2 SASEGT. Trimming stripped 6 bases from V and 0 bases from J, with 15 bases between. The CDR3 has 15 amino acids. CDR3: CASRDGHTSSYEQYF. CDR3 DNA sequence: TGTGCCAGCAGAGATGGTCACACGAGCTCCTACGAGCAGTACTTC.

This clonotype occurred a few times. A much larger clone lies one base from this, so it may be a read error. V is TRBV12-3 or TRBV12-4 and J is TRBJ2-7, with D uncertain. This CDR3 region has 14 residues. CDR3 sequence: CASSPLGSSYEKYF. The DNA of the CDR3 is TGTGCCAGCAGTCCCCTCGGTAGCTCCTACGAGAAGTACTTC.

This clonotype was counted a few times. The rearrangement links TRBV18 to TRBJ2-2; no clear D gene. The CDR3 has 15 residues. Germline V lookup: CDR1 KGHSH, CDR2 LQKENI. V lost 6 bases, J lost 3 bases, and 14 bases lay in between. The CDR3 DNA reads as TGTGCCAGCTCCCCCGACTTCCGGGACACCGGGGAGCTGTTTTTT. Translating it yields CASSPDFRDTGELFF.

This clonotype was detected ten times or more. The chain links TRBV28 to TRBJ2-6; tentatively, D is TRBD2 (7 bases). The CDR3 length is 17 residues. V was trimmed by 6 bases and J by 0 bases, leaving 15 bases between them. Germline values: CDR1 MDHEN, CDR2 SYDVKM. The chain's CDR3 is CASRRGPLNSGANVLTF. CDR3 DNA: TGTGCCAGCAGGCGGGGGCCTCTAAACTCTGGGGCCAACGTCCTGACTTTC.

This clonotype was seen repeatedly, ten times or more. The V and J genes are TRBV30 and TRBJ1-1; TRBD1 aligns across 8 bases. Unmatched junction bases numbered 5, after V lost 2 bases and J lost 3 bases. The CDR3 spans 14 residues. Germline V lookup: CDR1 GTSNPN, CDR2 SVGIG (reference sequence). DNA of the CDR3: TGTGCCTGGAGTAAGAGACAGGGGTACACTGAAGCTTTCTTT. Translation gives CAWSKRQGYTEAFF.

This clonotype appeared many times. The gene calls are TRBV6-5 and TRBJ1-1, with 8 bases matching TRBD1. Germline V CDR1 and CDR2: MNHEY, SVGAGI. V shed 6 bases, J shed 11 bases, and the junction held 14 bases outside the gene matches. The CDR3 sequence is 14 residues long. The CDR3 protein is CASRILGQVHFAFF. The CDR3 DNA sequence: TGTGCCAGCAGGATCTTGGGACAGGTTCATTTCGCTTTCTTT.

The sample holds many counts of this clonotype. The junction shows a germline mismatch at one end, possibly a read error. The rearrangement joins TRBV28 to TRBJ2-7; 8 positions agree with TRBD1. The CDR3 is 14 amino acids. Germline CDR1 and CDR2: MDHEN and SYDVKM. CDR3 DNA: TGTGCCAGCAGTTTAAGGGCCGGACAGGGACCCGTACACTTC. Amino acid sequence: CASSLRAGQGPVHF. The variable domain in full, completed from reference TRBV28 and TRBJ2-7, reads DVKVTQSSRYLVKRTGEKVFLECVQDMDHENMFWYRQDPGLGLRLIYFSYDVKMKEKGDIPEGYSVSREKKERFSLILESASTNQTSMYLCASSLRAGQGPVHFGPGTRLTVT.

V and J are TRBV11-1 and TRBJ2-6; D unclear. Germline CDR1 SGHAT, CDR2 FQDESV (reference sequence). This CDR3 region has 16 residues. V was trimmed by 5 bases and J by 2 bases, leaving 13 bases between them. The CDR3 DNA follows: TGTGCCAGCAGCCAGGATTGGGTACCTGGGGCCAACGTCCTGACTTTC. It codes for CASSQDWVPGANVLTF.

There are a few counts of this clonotype. This chain joins TRBV2 and TRBJ2-7; D is unresolved. This CDR3 has 13 amino acids. Germline values: CDR1 SNHLY, CDR2 FYNNEI. The V gene lost 9 bases and the J gene lost 2 bases, with 14 bases spanning the gap. This CDR3 is CARGKRTTYEQYF. The CDR3 DNA follows: TGTGCCAGGGGGAAACGGACGACCTACGAGCAGTACTTC.

This clonotype was seen a handful of times. The rearrangement links TRBV19 to TRBJ1-1; D uncertain. V lost 2 bases and J 5 bases, leaving 12 bases between the germline ends. This CDR3 region has 14 residues. Germline-derived CDR1 and CDR2 are LNHDA and SQIVND (reference sequence). The DNA of the CDR3 is TGTGCCAGTAGTATAAGACTTTCGGTTACTGAAGCTTTCTTT. Translation: CASSIRLSVTEAFF.